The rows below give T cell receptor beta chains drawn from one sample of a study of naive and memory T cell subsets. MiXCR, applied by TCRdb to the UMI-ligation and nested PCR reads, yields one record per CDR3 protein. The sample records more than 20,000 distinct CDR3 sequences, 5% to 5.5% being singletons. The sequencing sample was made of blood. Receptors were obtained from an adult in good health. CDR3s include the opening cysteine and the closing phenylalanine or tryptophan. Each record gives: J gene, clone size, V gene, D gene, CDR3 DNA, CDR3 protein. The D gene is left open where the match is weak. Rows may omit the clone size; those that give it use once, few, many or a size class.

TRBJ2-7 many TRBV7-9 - TGTGCCAGCAGCTTAGCGCCGGGGGGCTCTAGCTACGAGCAGTACTTC CASSLAPGGSSYEQYF
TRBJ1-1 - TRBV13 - TGTGCCAGCAGCTTCTATATTGCCCCTGAAGCTTTCTTT CASSFYIAPEAFF
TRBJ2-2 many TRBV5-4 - TGTGCCAGCAGCTCTTGGTCGGGGACTGGAATCACCGGGGAGCTGTTTTTT CASSSWSGTGITGELFF
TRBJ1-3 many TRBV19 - TGTGCCAGTAAGGACGGATCCACTGGAAACACCATATATTTT CASKDGSTGNTIYF
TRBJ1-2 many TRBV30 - TGTGCCTGGAGTGAACAGATTTCGAATACCTATGGCTACACCTTC CAWSEQISNTYGYTF
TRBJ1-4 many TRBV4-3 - TGCGCCAGCAGCCAGATGGGGGGTAATGAAAAACTGTTTTTT CASSQMGGNEKLFF
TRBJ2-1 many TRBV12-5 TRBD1 TGTGCTAGTGGGGGACAGGGGATAGATGAGCAGTTCTTC CASGGQGIDEQFF
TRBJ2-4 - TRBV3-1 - TGTGCCAGCAGCCAGGGGCTAAACATTCAGTACTTC CASSQGLNIQYF
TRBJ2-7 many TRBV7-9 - TGTGCCAGCAGTTCACCTCCGACAGGAGCTTCCTACGAGCAGTACTTC CASSSPPTGASYEQYF
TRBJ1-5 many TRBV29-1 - TGCAGCGCCGGGGACGGTAATAATCAGCCCCAGCATTTT CSAGDGNNQPQHF
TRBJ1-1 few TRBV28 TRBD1 TGTGCCAGCATACAGGGGACGAACACTGAAGCTTTCTTT CASIQGTNTEAFF
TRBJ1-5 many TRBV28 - TGTGCCAGCAGTTTGTGGGACCTTAATCAGCCCCAGCATTTT CASSLWDLNQPQHF
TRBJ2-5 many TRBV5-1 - TGCGCCAGCAGCTTGAACGAGGAGACCCAGTACTTC CASSLNEETQYF
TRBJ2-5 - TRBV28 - TGTGCCAGCAACCGCTACACGGGGGAGGCTACAGAGACCCAGTACTTC CASNRYTGEATETQYF
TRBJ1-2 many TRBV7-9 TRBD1 TGTGCCAGCAGCCACACAGGGGGCGACTATGGCTACACCTTC CASSHTGGDYGYTF
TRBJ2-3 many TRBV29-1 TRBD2 TGCAGCGTAGGAAAAGGACTAGCGGGCGTTTACACAGATACGCAGTATTTT CSVGKGLAGVYTDTQYF
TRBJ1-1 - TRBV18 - TGTGCCGCCTCACCCGTCCCCTGGAGTGGAAACACTGAAGCTTTCTTT CAASPVPWSGNTEAFF
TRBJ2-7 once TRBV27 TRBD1 TGTGCCAGCAGTCACCTCTCTGCCGGGACAGGGGGCTACGAGCAGTACTTC CASSHLSAGTGGYEQYF
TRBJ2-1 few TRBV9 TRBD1 TGTGCCAGCAGCGTATATGACAGGGGAAGCTCCTACAATGAGCAGTTCTTC CASSVYDRGSSYNEQFF
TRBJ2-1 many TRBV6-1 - TGTGCCAGCACCCAAGGACCCTACAATGAGCAGTTCTTC CASTQGPYNEQFF
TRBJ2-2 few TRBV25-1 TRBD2 TGTGCCAGCAGGAGCGGGAGGGACACCGGGGAGCTGTTTTTT CASRSGRDTGELFF
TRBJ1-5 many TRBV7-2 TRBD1 TGTGCCAGCAGCTTCTCACAGGGGAGGGCGGGTCAGCCCCAGCATTTT CASSFSQGRAGQPQHF
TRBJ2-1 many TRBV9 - TGTGCCAGTCAGGAGGCAGGGAGGAATGAGCAGTTCTTC CASQEAGRNEQFF
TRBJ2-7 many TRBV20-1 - TGCAGTGCTAGAGAAGGAAGCGGCGAGCAGTACTTC CSAREGSGEQYF
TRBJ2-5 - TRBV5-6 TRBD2 TGTGCCAGCAGCGTAGCGGGAAAAGAGACCCAGTACTTC CASSVAGKETQYF
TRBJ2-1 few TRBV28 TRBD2 TGTGCCAGCAGTTTATTACCTAGCGGGGCCAATGAGCAGTTCTTC CASSLLPSGANEQFF
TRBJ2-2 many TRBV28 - TGTGCCAGCAGTTTAGGCGCAGCAGGTAACACCGGGGAGCTGTTTTTT CASSLGAAGNTGELFF
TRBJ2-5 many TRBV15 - TGTGCCACCAGCAGAGTGGGGGCCCGGGAGACCCAGTACTTC CATSRVGARETQYF
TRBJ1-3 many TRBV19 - TGTGCCAGTAGTTCCCCAGGCCGGGGAAACACCATATATTTT CASSSPGRGNTIYF
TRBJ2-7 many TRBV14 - TGTGCCAGCAGCCACTACTACGAGCAGTACTTC CASSHYYEQYF
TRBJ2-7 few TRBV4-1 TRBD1 TGCGCCAGCAGCCTTGACAGGGGTTACGAGCAGTACTTC CASSLDRGYEQYF
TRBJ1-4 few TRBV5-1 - TGCGCCAGCAGCGCCGGATCAACTAATGAAAAACTGTTTTTT CASSAGSTNEKLFF
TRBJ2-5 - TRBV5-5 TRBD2 TGTGCCAGCAGCTTGGTCGGACTAGCGGGAGAGACCCAGTACTTC CASSLVGLAGETQYF
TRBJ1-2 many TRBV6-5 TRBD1 TGTGCCAGCAGCATACAGGGGGCGAGGGGCTACACCTTC CASSIQGARGYTF
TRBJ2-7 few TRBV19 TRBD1 TGTGCCAGTAGTATGGGACAGGGCTCCTACGAGCAGTACTTC CASSMGQGSYEQYF
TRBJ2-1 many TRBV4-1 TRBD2 TGCGCCAGCAGCCAATTAGCGGGAGGGTACAATGAGCAGTTCTTC CASSQLAGGYNEQFF
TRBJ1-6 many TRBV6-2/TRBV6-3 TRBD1 TGTGCCAGCAGTTACGAGGACAGGGGTAAATATAATTCACCCCTCCACTTT CASSYEDRGKYNSPLHF
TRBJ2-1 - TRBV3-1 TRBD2 TGTGCCAGCAGCCCTCTGTCCGGGACTAGCGAGTTCTCCTACAATGAGCAGTTCTTC CASSPLSGTSEFSYNEQFF
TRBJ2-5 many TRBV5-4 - TGTGCCAGCAGCCTACGGGACATAAGTTCCTACCTCCAAGAGACCCAGTACTTC CASSLRDISSYLQETQYF
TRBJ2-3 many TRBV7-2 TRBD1 TGTGCCAGCAGGACACAGGGGTTGACCCTTTTTACGCAGTATTTT CASRTQGLTLFTQYF